The rows below give T cell receptor beta chains drawn from one sample of a study of T cells in Graves' hyperthyroidism and ophthalmopathy. One entry per CDR3 protein, called by TCRdb with MiXCR from the multiplex PCR reads. The sample lists some 720,000 distinct CDR3 sequences, roughly 15% occurring once. Sequencing was done on a sample of blood. Receptor source: a man aged 18 to 29 with Graves' hyperthyroidism. Both conserved end residues are part of each CDR3. Fields, in order: clone size, J gene, D gene, V gene, CDR3 DNA, CDR3 protein. D genes are given only for firm matches. Clone size, where shown, is once, few, many, or a class for clones that have expanded.

.,TRBJ2-4,TRBD2,TRBV28,TGTGCCAGCAGTTATCGCGGGAGCGAGTCCAAAAACATTCAGTACTTC,CASSYRGSESKNIQYF
.,TRBJ1-6,TRBD1,TRBV5-1,TGCGCCAGCAGCCAGGGGGGACCCAATTCACCCCTCCACTTT,CASSQGGPNSPLHF
.,TRBJ2-3,.,TRBV3-1,TGTGCCAGCAGCCCCCAGGGCCAAAACACAGATACGCAGTATTTT,CASSPQGQNTDTQYF
few,TRBJ2-3,.,TRBV30,TGTGCCTGGAGTTCTCCCGGGAGAACAGATACGCAGTATTTT,CAWSSPGRTDTQYF
few,TRBJ2-1,.,TRBV30,TGTGCCTGGAGTCTCGCGGGACATGAGCAGTTCTTC,CAWSLAGHEQFF
once,TRBJ2-2,.,TRBV4-2,TGTGCCTTCAGGGGAGTCGGCACCGGGGAGCTGTTTTTT,CAFRGVGTGELFF
few,TRBJ2-1,.,TRBV6-1,TGTGCCAGCACCACGGACGAGCACAATGAGCAGTTCTTC,CASTTDEHNEQFF
few,TRBJ2-7,.,TRBV4-1,TGCGCCAGCAGCCAAGAGGGGCGCCACGAGCAGTACTTC,CASSQEGRHEQYF
many,TRBJ2-7,TRBD1,TRBV24-1,TGTGCCACCAGTGACCCGACCCAGGGGGCCTACGAGCAGTACTTC,CATSDPTQGAYEQYF
few,TRBJ1-2,.,TRBV7-2,TGTGCCAGCAGCCCTGGCCAGTACTCTGGCTACACCTTC,CASSPGQYSGYTF
.,TRBJ2-1,.,TRBV20-1,TGCAGTGCTAAACTTGGCGGACAAGAGACCCAGTTCTTC,CSAKLGGQETQFF
many,TRBJ2-3,.,TRBV5-1,TGTGCCAGCAGCTTATTGGCTAGCACAGATACGCAGTATTTT,CASSLLASTDTQYF
.,TRBJ2-1,TRBD2,TRBV6-5,TGTGCCAGCAGTACTAGCGCCTACTCCTACAATGAGCAGTTCTTC,CASSTSAYSYNEQFF
.,TRBJ2-2,.,TRBV2,TGTGCCAGCAGTGAGGATAGCGGACGCACCGGGGAGCTGTTTTTT,CASSEDSGRTGELFF
many,TRBJ1-4,.,TRBV2,TGTGCCAGTTCTCCAGGGCGAAAACTGTTTTTT,CASSPGRKLFF